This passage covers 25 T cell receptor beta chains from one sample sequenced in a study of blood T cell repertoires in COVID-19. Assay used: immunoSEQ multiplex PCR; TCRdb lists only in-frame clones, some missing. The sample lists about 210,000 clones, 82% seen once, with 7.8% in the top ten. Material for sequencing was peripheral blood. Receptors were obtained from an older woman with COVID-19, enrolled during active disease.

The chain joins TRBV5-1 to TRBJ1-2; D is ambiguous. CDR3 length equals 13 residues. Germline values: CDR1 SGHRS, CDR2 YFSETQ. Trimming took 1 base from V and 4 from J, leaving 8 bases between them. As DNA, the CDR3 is TGCGCCAGCAGCTTGCCCTACAGCTATGGCTACACCTTC. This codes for CASSLPYSYGYTF. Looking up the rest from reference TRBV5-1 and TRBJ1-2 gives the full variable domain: KAGVTQTPRYLIKTRGQQVTLSCSPISGHRSVSWYQQTPGQGLQFLFEYFSETQRNKGNFPGRFSGRQFSNSRSEMNVSTLELGDSALYLCASSLPYSYGYTFGSGTRLTVV.

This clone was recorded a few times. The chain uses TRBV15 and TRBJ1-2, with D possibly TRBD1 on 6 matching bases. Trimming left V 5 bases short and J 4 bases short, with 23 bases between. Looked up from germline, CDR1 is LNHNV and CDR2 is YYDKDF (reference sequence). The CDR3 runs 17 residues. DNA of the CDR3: TGTGCCACCAGCGCCGGGCTGATTGGACAGCCTTCCTATGGCTACACCTTC. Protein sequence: CATSAGLIGQPSYGYTF.

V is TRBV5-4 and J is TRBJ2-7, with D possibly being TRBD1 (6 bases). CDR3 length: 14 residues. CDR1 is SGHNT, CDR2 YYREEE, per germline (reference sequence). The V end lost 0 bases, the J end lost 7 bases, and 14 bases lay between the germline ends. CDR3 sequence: CASSLGDTVVEQYF. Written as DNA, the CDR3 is TGTGCCAGCAGCTTGGGGGACACTGTGGTAGAGCAGTACTTC. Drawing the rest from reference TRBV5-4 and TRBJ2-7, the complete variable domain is ETGVTQSPTHLIKTRGQQVTLRCSSQSGHNTVSWYQQALGQGPQFIFQYYREEENGRGNFPPRFSGLQFPNYSSELNVNALELDDSALYLCASSLGDTVVEQYFGPGTRLTVT.

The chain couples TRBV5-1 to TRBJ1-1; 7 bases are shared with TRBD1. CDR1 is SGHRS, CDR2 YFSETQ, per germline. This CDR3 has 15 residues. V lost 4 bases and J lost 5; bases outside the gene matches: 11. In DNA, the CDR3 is TGCGCCAGCAGCGCGCACGGACAGGCGGGGACTGAAGCTTTCTTT. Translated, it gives CASSAHGQAGTEAFF.

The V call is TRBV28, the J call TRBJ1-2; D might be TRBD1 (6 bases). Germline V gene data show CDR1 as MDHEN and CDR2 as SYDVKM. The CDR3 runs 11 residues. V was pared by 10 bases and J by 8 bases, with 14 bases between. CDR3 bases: TGTGCCACCCTCCGGGGGGGCGGCTACACCTTC. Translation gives CATLRGGGYTF.

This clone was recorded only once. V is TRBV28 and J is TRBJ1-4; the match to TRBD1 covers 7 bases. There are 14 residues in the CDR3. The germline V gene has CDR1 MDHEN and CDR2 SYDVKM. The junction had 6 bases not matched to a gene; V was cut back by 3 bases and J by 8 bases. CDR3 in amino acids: CASSLGRGEEKLFF. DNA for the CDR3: TGTGCCAGCAGTTTGGGCAGGGGGGAGGAAAAACTGTTTTTT.

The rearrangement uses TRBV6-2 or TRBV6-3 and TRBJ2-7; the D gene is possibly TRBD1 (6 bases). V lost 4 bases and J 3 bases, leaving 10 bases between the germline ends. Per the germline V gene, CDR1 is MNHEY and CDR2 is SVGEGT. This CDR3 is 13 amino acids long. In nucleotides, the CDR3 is TGTGCCAGCAGTTCCGGGACACTCTACGAGCAGTACTTC. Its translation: CASSSGTLYEQYF.

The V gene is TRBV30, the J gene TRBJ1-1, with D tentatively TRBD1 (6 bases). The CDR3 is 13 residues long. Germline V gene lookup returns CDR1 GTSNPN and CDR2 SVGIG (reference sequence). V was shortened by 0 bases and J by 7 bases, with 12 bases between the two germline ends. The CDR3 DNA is TGTGCCTGGAGTGTACTCCGAGGGGGTGAAGCTTTCTTT. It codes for CAWSVLRGGEAFF.

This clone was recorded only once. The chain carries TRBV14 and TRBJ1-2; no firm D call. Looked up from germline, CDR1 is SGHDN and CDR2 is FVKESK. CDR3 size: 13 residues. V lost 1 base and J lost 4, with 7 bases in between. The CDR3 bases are TGTGCCAGCAGCCAAGGAGCCTTCTATGGCTACACCTTC. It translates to CASSQGAFYGYTF.

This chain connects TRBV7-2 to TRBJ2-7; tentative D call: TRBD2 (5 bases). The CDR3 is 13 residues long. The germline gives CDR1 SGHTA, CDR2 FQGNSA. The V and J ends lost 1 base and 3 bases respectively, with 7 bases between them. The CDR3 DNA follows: TGTGCCAGCAGCTTAGAGAGGGTCTACGAGCAGTACTTC. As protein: CASSLERVYEQYF.

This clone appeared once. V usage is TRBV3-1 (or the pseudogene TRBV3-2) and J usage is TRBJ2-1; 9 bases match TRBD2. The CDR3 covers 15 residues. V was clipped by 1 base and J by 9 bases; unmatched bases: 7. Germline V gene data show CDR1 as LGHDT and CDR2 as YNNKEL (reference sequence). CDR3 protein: CASSQAGLAGVEQFF. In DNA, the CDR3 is TGTGCCAGCAGCCAAGCGGGGTTAGCGGGGGTTGAGCAGTTCTTC.

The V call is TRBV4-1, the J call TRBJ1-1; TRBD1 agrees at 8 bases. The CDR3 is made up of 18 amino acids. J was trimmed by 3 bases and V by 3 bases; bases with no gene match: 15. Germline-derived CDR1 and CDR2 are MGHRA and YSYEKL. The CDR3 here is CASSHIQGGTPSDTEAFF. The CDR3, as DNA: TGCGCCAGCAGCCATATACAGGGGGGGACCCCTTCGGACACTGAAGCTTTCTTT.

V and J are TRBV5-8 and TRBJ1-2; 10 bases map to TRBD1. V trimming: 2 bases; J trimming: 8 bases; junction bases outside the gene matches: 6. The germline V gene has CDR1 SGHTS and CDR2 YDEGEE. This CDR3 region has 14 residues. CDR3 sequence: CASSFRTGGSGYTF. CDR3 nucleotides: TGTGCCAGCAGCTTCAGGACAGGGGGAAGCGGCTACACCTTC.

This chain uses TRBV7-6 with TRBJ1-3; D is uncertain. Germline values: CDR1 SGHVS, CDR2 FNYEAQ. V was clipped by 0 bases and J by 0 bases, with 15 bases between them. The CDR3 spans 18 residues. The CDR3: CASSLAEATGGSGNTIYF. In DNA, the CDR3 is TGTGCCAGCAGCTTAGCCGAGGCAACGGGAGGCTCTGGAAACACCATATATTTT.

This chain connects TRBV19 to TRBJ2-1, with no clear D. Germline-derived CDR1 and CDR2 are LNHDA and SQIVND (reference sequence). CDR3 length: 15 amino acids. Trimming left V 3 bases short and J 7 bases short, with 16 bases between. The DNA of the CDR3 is TGTGCCAGTAGTATTCTGTTGAGCGTCTGGAATGAGCAGTTCTTC. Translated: CASSILLSVWNEQFF.

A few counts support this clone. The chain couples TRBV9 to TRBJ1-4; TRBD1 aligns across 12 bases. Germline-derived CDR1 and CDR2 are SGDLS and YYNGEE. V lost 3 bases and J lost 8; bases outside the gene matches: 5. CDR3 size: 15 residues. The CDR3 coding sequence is TGTGCCAGCAGCGCAGGGACAGGGGGCAGAGAAAAACTGTTTTTT. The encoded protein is CASSAGTGGREKLFF.

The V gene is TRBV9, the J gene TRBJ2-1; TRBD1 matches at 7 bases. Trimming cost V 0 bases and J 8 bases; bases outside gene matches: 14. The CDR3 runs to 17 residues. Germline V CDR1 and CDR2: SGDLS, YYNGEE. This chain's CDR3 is CASSVEGARVRGDEQFF. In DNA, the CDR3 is TGTGCCAGCAGCGTAGAGGGGGCCAGGGTCCGAGGCGATGAGCAGTTCTTC.

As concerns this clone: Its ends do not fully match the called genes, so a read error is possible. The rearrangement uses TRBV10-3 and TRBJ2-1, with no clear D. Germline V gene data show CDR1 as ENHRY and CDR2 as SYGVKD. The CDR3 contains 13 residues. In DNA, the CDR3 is TGTGCCACCAGTCCCGCCTACTCGGATGAGCAGTTCTTC. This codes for CATSPAYSDEQFF.

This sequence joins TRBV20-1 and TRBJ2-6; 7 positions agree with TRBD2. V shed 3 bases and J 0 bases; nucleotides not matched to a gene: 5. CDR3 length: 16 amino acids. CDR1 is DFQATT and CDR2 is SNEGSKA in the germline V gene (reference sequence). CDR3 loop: CSASSSGVSGANVLTF. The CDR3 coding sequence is TGCAGTGCTAGTTCCAGCGGGGTCTCTGGGGCCAACGTCCTGACTTTC.

This CDR3 is CASRFEGSVDTQYF. CDR3 bases: TGTGCCAGCAGATTCGAGGGATCGGTAGATACGCAGTATTTT. The chain couples TRBV28 to TRBJ2-3; possibly TRBD2 for D (5 bases). Germline CDR1 MDHEN, CDR2 SYDVKM. This CDR3 contains 14 residues. Trimming left V 6 bases short and J 5 bases short, with 15 bases between.

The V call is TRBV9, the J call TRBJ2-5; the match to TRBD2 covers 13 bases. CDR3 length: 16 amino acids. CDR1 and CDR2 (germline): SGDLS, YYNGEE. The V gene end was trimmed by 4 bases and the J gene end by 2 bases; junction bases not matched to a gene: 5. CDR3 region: CASSFRLAGGQETQYF. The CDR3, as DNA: TGTGCCAGCAGCTTTCGACTAGCGGGGGGACAAGAGACCCAGTACTTC.

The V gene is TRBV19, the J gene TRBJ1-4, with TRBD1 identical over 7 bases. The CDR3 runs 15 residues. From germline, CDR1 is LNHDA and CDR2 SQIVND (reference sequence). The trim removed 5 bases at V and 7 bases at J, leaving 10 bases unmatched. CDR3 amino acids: CASSPQQGRSEKLFF. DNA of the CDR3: TGTGCCAGTAGTCCCCAACAGGGGCGGAGTGAAAAACTGTTTTTT.

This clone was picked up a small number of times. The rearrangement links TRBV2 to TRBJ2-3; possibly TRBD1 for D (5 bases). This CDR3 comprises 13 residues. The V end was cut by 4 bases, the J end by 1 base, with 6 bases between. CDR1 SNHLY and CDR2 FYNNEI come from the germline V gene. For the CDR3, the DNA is TGTGCCAGCAGTGCACAGGGCACAGATACGCAGTATTTT. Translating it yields CASSAQGTDTQYF.

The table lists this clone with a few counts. CDR3 DNA sequence: TGTGCCTGGAGGGACAGGGGGTCGGAGACCCAGTACTTC. This codes for CAWRDRGSETQYF. The chain carries TRBV30 and TRBJ2-5; TRBD1 matches at 10 bases. CDR1 and CDR2 (germline): GTSNPN, SVGIG (reference sequence). CDR3 length equals 13 residues. V lost 3 bases, J lost 5 bases, and 3 bases stayed unmatched.

CDR3 coding DNA: TGTGCCAGCAGTACGCCGGGACTAGCGGGGGACTACAATGAGCAGTTCTTC. Its protein product is CASSTPGLAGDYNEQFF. This chain joins TRBV28 and TRBJ2-1, with TRBD2 identical over 14 bases. V lost 5 bases and J lost 3; bases outside the gene matches: 6. The germline V gene encodes CDR1 MDHEN and CDR2 SYDVKM. This CDR3 is built from 17 residues.